A single sample gave rise to the 30 T cell receptor beta chains below, sequenced in a study of beta chain features in type 1 diabetes. The investigators reverse transcribed all of the isolated RNA, so they sequenced expressed TCRB transcripts. Profiling relied on immunoSEQ multiplex PCR, and the TCRdb table lists in-frame clones only, not all of them. The table has 150,000 to 170,000 clones, roughly 8.1% seen once. Input material: central memory CD4+ T cells from blood. The receptors were gathered from a man younger than 30 in good health.

V and J are TRBV28 and TRBJ2-7; TRBD1 is a possible D gene (6 bases). Deletions cut 2 bases from V and 2 bases from J, with 10 bases between. CDR3 size: 14 residues. Germline V gene sequence: CDR1 MDHEN, CDR2 SYDVKM. CDR3 coding DNA: TGTGCCAGCAGTTTAGGACAGAGGGCCTACGAGCAGTACTTC. Translating it yields CASSLGQRAYEQYF.

The V and J genes are TRBV5-1 and TRBJ2-1; 7 bases fit TRBD2. CDR3 length: 15 amino acids. From germline, CDR1 is SGHRS and CDR2 YFSETQ. The V segment lost 5 bases and the J segment 5 bases; nucleotides outside the gene matches: 10. The CDR3 loop is CASRVGLAVNNEQFF. In DNA, the CDR3 is TGCGCCAGCAGGGTGGGCCTAGCGGTTAACAATGAGCAGTTCTTC.

This chain joins TRBV5-1 and TRBJ2-5; 10 bases agree with TRBD2. Germline V gene lookup returns CDR1 SGHRS and CDR2 YFSETQ. The junction had 3 bases not matched to a gene; V was cut back by 0 bases and J by 1 base. The length of the CDR3 is 16 residues. This CDR3 is CASSLGLAGVQETQYF. The CDR3 nucleotides read TGCGCCAGCAGCTTGGGTCTAGCGGGGGTCCAAGAGACCCAGTACTTC.

This chain connects TRBV29-1 to TRBJ1-2; TRBD1 agrees at 7 bases. This CDR3 comprises 16 residues. The V segment lost 4 bases and the J segment 4 bases; nucleotides outside the gene matches: 15. Germline values: CDR1 SQVTM, CDR2 ANQGSEA. The CDR3 sequence is CSVGGSGQGEAYGYTF. The DNA of the CDR3 is TGCAGCGTTGGGGGTTCGGGGCAGGGGGAGGCCTATGGCTACACCTTC.

This clone was counted ten times or more. The chain links TRBV7-2 to TRBJ2-5, with 9 bases that match TRBD2. This CDR3 region has 14 residues. Trimming took 4 bases from V and 5 from J; bases not matched to a gene: 5. In germline, CDR1 is SGHTA, CDR2 FQGNSA. CDR3: CASSSQRGAETQYF. CDR3 nucleotide sequence: TGTGCCAGCAGCTCCCAGCGGGGGGCGGAGACCCAGTACTTC.

Comments on this clone: The junction shows a germline mismatch at one end, possibly a read error. The chain employs TRBV5-8 and TRBJ2-7; 8 bases are shared with TRBD1. CDR1 SGHTS and CDR2 YDEGEE come from the germline V gene. This CDR3 comprises 14 residues. CDR3 nucleotides: TGTGCCAGCAGCTTGCAAAGGACAGGGATAAATCCCAACTTC. This translates into CASSLQRTGINPNF. Variable domain in full (rest from reference TRBV5-8 and TRBJ2-7): EAGVTQSPTHLIKTRGQQATLRCSPISGHTSVYWYQQALGLGLQFLLWYDEGEERNRGNFPPRFSGRQFPNYSSELNVNALELEDSALYLCASSLQRTGINPNFGPGTRLTVT.

J is TRBJ1-2 and V is TRBV6-1; D might be TRBD1 (6 bases). V was pared by 6 bases and J by 5 bases, with 19 bases between. The CDR3 is made up of 15 amino acids. CDR1 is MNHNS, CDR2 SASEGT, per germline. As DNA, the CDR3 is TGTGCCAGCAGCGAATTGCCGGGGGGCGGTTATGGCTACACCTTC. Translating it yields CASSELPGGGYGYTF.

The chain joins TRBV6-6 to TRBJ2-1; 7 bases agree with TRBD1. Germline trimming cut 4 bases from V and 3 bases from J; bases unmatched to any gene: 9. The CDR3 totals 16 residues. Germline CDR1 MNHNY, CDR2 SVGAGI (reference sequence). CDR3 residues: CASSSHRGRGYNEQFF. CDR3 nucleotide sequence: TGTGCCAGCAGTTCCCACAGGGGCAGAGGCTACAATGAGCAGTTCTTC.

This chain joins TRBV7-2 and TRBJ2-3; TRBD2 matches at 12 bases. The CDR3 sequence is 18 residues long. V was clipped by 4 bases and J by 4 bases; unmatched bases: 12. The V gene's germline CDR1 is SGHTA and CDR2 FQGNSA. CDR3 sequence reads: CASSWAPLAGGIPDTQYF. DNA of the CDR3: TGTGCCAGCAGCTGGGCGCCGCTAGCGGGAGGGATCCCAGATACGCAGTATTTT.

Only a few counts were recorded for this clone. The genes are TRBV28 and TRBJ2-7, with 7 bases identical to TRBD1. Germline CDR1 MDHEN, CDR2 SYDVKM. The length of the CDR3 is 13 residues. Trimming took 5 bases from V and 7 from J; bases not matched to a gene: 8. The DNA for the CDR3 is TGTGCCAGCAGTCGACAGGGTACTGGGGAGCAGTACTTC. It translates to CASSRQGTGEQYF.

This clone was detected ten times or more. This sequence joins TRBV18 and TRBJ2-1; TRBD2 matches 12 bases. The CDR3 runs to 17 residues. Germline CDR1 KGHSH, CDR2 LQKENI. V lost 2 bases to trimming and J lost 7 bases; unmatched junction nucleotides: 9. CDR3 coding DNA: TGTGCCAGCTCACCATTGAGGACTAGCGGGACAAGGAATGAGCAGTTCTTC. Protein sequence: CASSPLRTSGTRNEQFF. The full variable domain, in which reference TRBV18 and TRBJ2-1 provide the parts outside the CDR3, is NAGVMQNPRHLVRRRGQEARLRCSPMKGHSHVYWYRQLPEEGLKFMVYLQKENIIDESGMPKERFSAEFPKEGPSILRIQQVVRGDSAAYFCASSPLRTSGTRNEQFFGPGTRLTVL.

This clone was seen more than once but under ten times. This chain uses TRBV28 with TRBJ1-4; no clear D. Per germline, CDR1 MDHEN and CDR2 SYDVKM. The V gene lost 5 bases and the J gene lost 4 bases, with 8 bases spanning the gap. The CDR3 length is 13 residues. The CDR3 here is CASSRQDNEKLFF. CDR3 sequence (DNA): TGTGCCAGCAGTCGACAAGATAATGAAAAACTGTTTTTT.

This clone has just a few counts. The chain combines TRBV5-6 with TRBJ2-3, with 8 positions matching TRBD1. CDR3 length equals 16 residues. Germline lookup yields CDR1 SGHDT and CDR2 YYEEEE. The V segment lost 4 bases and the J segment 1 base; nucleotides outside the gene matches: 8. In DNA form, the CDR3 reads TGTGCCAGCAGCCTCGGACAGGGTCGAGGCACAGATACGCAGTATTTT. Protein sequence: CASSLGQGRGTDTQYF.

This clone was seen ten or more times. The rearrangement uses TRBV11-2 and TRBJ2-4, with a possible D match to TRBD2 (6 bases). The CDR3 sequence is 15 residues long. Between the trimmed V and J ends, which lost 4 bases and 2 bases, there was a span of 12 bases. Germline CDR1 reads SGHAT; CDR2 reads FQNNGV. The CDR3 loop reads CASSSLRGTKNIQYF. For the CDR3, the DNA is TGTGCCAGCAGCTCCCTCCGGGGGACCAAAAACATTCAGTACTTC.

V gene TRBV27 combines with J gene TRBJ1-1; D unclear. V lost 6 bases and J lost 0, with 14 bases in between. The CDR3 runs 15 residues. Germline V lookup: CDR1 MNHEY, CDR2 SMNVEV (reference sequence). CDR3 sequence: CASSDLTDMNTEAFF. CDR3 bases: TGTGCCAGCAGCGACCTTACAGACATGAACACTGAAGCTTTCTTT.

There are a few counts of this clone. The chain links TRBV11-1 to TRBJ2-4; D ambiguous. CDR1 and CDR2 from the germline V gene are SGHAT and FQDESV (reference sequence). This CDR3 region has 14 residues. The ends were cut back, 2 bases at V and 8 bases at J, with 13 bases in the middle. This CDR3 is CASSLTTFGDIQYF. The CDR3 DNA follows: TGTGCCAGCAGCTTAACGACGTTTGGAGACATTCAGTACTTC. The whole variable domain, filled in from reference TRBV11-1 and TRBJ2-4, reads EAEVAQSPRYKITEKSQAVAFWCDPISGHATLYWYRQILGQGPELLVQFQDESVVDDSQLPKDRFSAERLKGVDSTLKIQPAELGDSAMYLCASSLTTFGDIQYFGAGTRLSVL.

This clone was detected only a few times. This chain connects TRBV19 to TRBJ2-1; no firm D call. Per the germline V gene, CDR1 is LNHDA and CDR2 is SQIVND (reference sequence). The CDR3 has 11 residues. Trimming took off 5 bases at V and 6 bases at J, with 5 bases between the two ends. For the CDR3, the DNA is TGTGCCAGTAGTCCCTCCAATGAGCAGTTCTTC. Translating it yields CASSPSNEQFF.

This clone was observed at least ten times. This chain connects TRBV5-1 to TRBJ1-6, with 8 bases fitting TRBD1. Trimming cost V 2 bases and J 6 bases; bases outside gene matches: 1. From germline, CDR1 is SGHRS and CDR2 YFSETQ. The CDR3 has 14 amino acids. Written as DNA, the CDR3 is TGCGCCAGCAGCTTCGACAGGGGTAATTCACCCCTCCACTTT. Protein product: CASSFDRGNSPLHF.

This clone was counted ten times or more. The chain combines TRBV28 with TRBJ2-5; 7 nucleotides line up with TRBD1. CDR1 and CDR2 from the germline V gene are MDHEN and SYDVKM. V lost 5 bases and J lost 1; bases outside the gene matches: 4. The CDR3 spans 14 residues. The CDR3 spells CASSNRDSQETQYF. In nucleotides, the CDR3 is TGTGCCAGCAGTAACCGGGACAGCCAAGAGACCCAGTACTTC.

The V gene is TRBV5-1, the J gene TRBJ1-2, with D possibly matching TRBD1 (5 bases). Trimming shortened V by 0 bases and J by 7 bases, and 16 bases separated the two germline ends. There are 15 residues in the CDR3. CDR1 and CDR2 from the germline V gene are SGHRS and YFSETQ. This CDR3 reads CASSLGQGASSGYTF. Here the CDR3 DNA reads TGCGCCAGCAGCTTGGGGCAGGGCGCTTCCTCTGGCTACACCTTC.

The chain links TRBV19 to TRBJ1-5; no firm D call. Trimming took off 7 bases at V and 0 bases at J, with 19 bases between the two ends. The CDR3 is made up of 17 amino acids. Germline V gene lookup returns CDR1 LNHDA and CDR2 SQIVND (reference sequence). The CDR3 loop is CASTPPPGTYSNQPQHF. The CDR3 DNA reads as TGTGCCAGTACCCCCCCTCCGGGAACATATAGCAATCAGCCCCAGCATTTT.

The chain couples TRBV5-1 to TRBJ2-7, with D possibly matching TRBD2 (6 bases). Germline V gene sequence: CDR1 SGHRS, CDR2 YFSETQ. Trimming cost V 4 bases and J 3 bases, with 17 bases left between them. The CDR3 totals 15 residues. CDR3 sequence reads: CASSPEPGRHYEQYF. For the CDR3, the DNA is TGCGCCAGCAGCCCGGAGCCCGGGAGACACTACGAGCAGTACTTC.

This clone was counted many times. This chain connects TRBV4-2 to TRBJ2-7, with a tentative D call TRBD1 (6 bases). The CDR3 extends over 16 amino acids. Trimming removed 0 bases from V and 7 bases from J, with 19 bases in between. Germline CDR1 and CDR2: LGHNA and YNFKEQ. The CDR3 region has the DNA TGTGCCAGCAGCCAAGATCGGAATAGCAGGGGTTCGGAGCAGTACTTC. As protein: CASSQDRNSRGSEQYF.

This clone was detected a few times. V gene TRBV11-1 combines with J gene TRBJ2-1; 8 nucleotides line up with TRBD1. V was clipped by 1 base and J by 8 bases; unmatched bases: 4. The CDR3 has 14 residues. CDR1 is SGHAT and CDR2 is FQDESV in the germline V gene (reference sequence). The CDR3 nucleotides are TGTGCCAGCAGCTTAGGGACAGGGATCGATGAGCAGTTCTTC. This gives the protein CASSLGTGIDEQFF.

In its sample, this clone was seen many times. The chain links TRBV7-9 to TRBJ2-7; D remains ambiguous. CDR1 and CDR2 (germline): SEHNR, FQNEAQ (reference sequence). The ends were cut back, 2 bases at V and 3 bases at J, with 5 bases in the middle. The CDR3 runs to 12 residues. The CDR3 DNA follows: TGTGCCAGCAGCTTATCCAACTACGAGCAGTACTTC. This encodes CASSLSNYEQYF.

The chain links TRBV9 to TRBJ2-5; D is undetermined. Germline values: CDR1 SGDLS, CDR2 YYNGEE. This CDR3 has 14 residues. V was shortened by 4 bases and J by 5 bases, with 15 bases between the two germline ends. This chain's CDR3 is CASSIRASPETQYF. The CDR3 DNA reads as TGTGCCAGCAGCATCCGAGCTTCCCCGGAGACCCAGTACTTC.

V usage is TRBV27 and J usage is TRBJ2-7, with 10 positions matching TRBD1. Trimming at V came to 10 bases and at J to 4 bases, leaving 13 bases not matched to a gene. The CDR3 contains 15 residues. Germline-derived CDR1 and CDR2 are MNHEY and SMNVEV (reference sequence). The CDR3 reads CATMDKPGQGYEQYF. CDR3 bases: TGTGCCACCATGGATAAACCGGGACAGGGGTACGAGCAGTACTTC.

The chain couples TRBV25-1 to TRBJ1-5, with D hard to call. Trimming shortened V by 6 bases and J by 2 bases, and 17 bases separated the two germline ends. Looked up from germline, CDR1 is MGHDK and CDR2 is SYGVNS. This CDR3 spans 16 amino acids. The CDR3 is CASSADEGWGNQPQHF. The CDR3 DNA is TGTGCCAGCAGCGCCGATGAGGGATGGGGCAATCAGCCCCAGCATTTT.

The chain links TRBV7-2 to TRBJ1-2; no firm D call. V lost 5 bases, J lost 5 bases, and 12 bases lay in between. Germline loops: CDR1 SGHTA, CDR2 FQGNSA. CDR3 length: 13 residues. In DNA form, the CDR3 reads TGTGCCAGCAGCATTAACGGGGAGTATGGCTACACCTTC. Its protein product is CASSINGEYGYTF.

The chain joins TRBV7-8 to TRBJ1-2; D perhaps matches TRBD1 (5 bases). From germline, CDR1 is SGHVS and CDR2 FQNEAQ. This CDR3 comprises 15 residues. Trimming removed 7 bases at V and 5 bases at J, with 20 bases between. The CDR3 is CASNYSPGEGYGYTF. The CDR3 DNA is TGTGCCAGCAACTACTCCCCCGGGGAGGGGTATGGCTACACCTTC.